This T cell receptor (beta chain) came from a study of identifying expanded T cells in peripheral blood. Whole-study results and caveats: Technical replicates showed around 1.2 changed clones; two weeks roughly 16; four weeks 19.

Method: immunoSEQ multiplex PCR; TCRdb's copy keeps in-frame clones and lacks some. The top ten clones hold 3% to 5% of a sample with 83,000 or so clones, roughly 90% of them seen once. Points on this clone: Its target is not known.

No infections or other immune events were documented during collection. V lost 6 bases and J 6 bases, leaving 8 bases between the germline ends. In germline, CDR1 is SGHRS, CDR2 YFSETQ. The CDR3 loop spans 11 amino acids. The chain carries TRBV5-1 and TRBJ2-3, with a possible D match to TRBD2 (6 bases). The origin of this receptor is a person aged 18 to 70 in good health. The sequenced material came from blood. CDR3 bases: TGCGCCAGCACGGAGGGGGATACGCAGTATTTT. Residues: CASTEGDTQYF.